This TCR beta chain originates from a study of T-cell reconstitution after alpha-beta-depleted transplantation in children. Study conclusions and caveats: Where some patients showed high TCRbeta diversity at day 60, it came from recipient T cells and thymic progenitors that had survived. Several hundred rapidly expanded clones from non-depleted graft cells reportedly supplied alpha-beta T cells about two months post-transplant. One year after transplant, T-cell counts and diversity came mostly from newly produced T cells.

This clonotype was detected a few times. As yet, its antigen is unknown. This CDR3 spans 15 amino acids. Trimming shortened V by 5 bases and J by 9 bases, and 20 bases separated the two germline ends. It was with unique molecular identifiers that the TCRbeta library was prepared. TCRdb reanalysed the PCR reads using MiXCR and keeps one entry per CDR3 protein. The table lists 450,000 to 550,000 distinct CDR3 sequences, approximately 10% of them singletons. This TCR derives from a female patient aged 2-15 years who had a stem cell transplant for aplastic anemia, so the T cells may come from the graft donor. V usage is TRBV12-3 or TRBV12-4 and J usage is TRBJ2-1; the D gene is possibly TRBD2 (6 bases). The starting material was PBMCs, mostly from graft donor cells, obtained 180 days after TCRalphabeta/CD19-depleted stem cell transplant. Here the CDR3 reads CASSHRDSQHVEQFF. The CDR3 coding sequence is TGTGCCAGCAGTCACCGGGACTCCCAGCATGTTGAGCAGTTCTTC.